This T cell receptor beta chain was captured by sequencing in a study of technical replicates of blood from a handful of donors. Measured with immunoSEQ multiplex PCR; TCRdb has only the in-frame clones, and not every one. The data hold 72,000 or so clones, with roughly 94% observed a single time. The receptor was isolated from a human donor in good health. Sample: T cells isolated from PBMCs.

The CDR3 sequence: CASSPGTSGIYLGVNEQFF. The CDR3 DNA reads TGTGCCAGCAGCCCCGGGACTAGCGGGATATATCTGGGGGTCAATGAGCAGTTCTTC. The J gene is TRBJ2-1, the V gene TRBV7-9; TRBD2 matches 13 bases. After removal of 5 bases from V and 6 bases from J, the junction contained 16 bases not matched to a gene. CDR1 and CDR2 from the germline V gene are SEHNR and FQNEAQ (reference sequence). This CDR3 comprises 19 residues. The whole variable domain, remainder taken from reference TRBV7-9 and TRBJ2-1, is DTGVSQNPRHKITKRGQNVTFRCDPISEHNRLYWYRQTLGQGPEFLTYFQNEAQLEKSRLLSDRFSAERPKGSFSTLEIQRTEQGDSAMYLCASSPGTSGIYLGVNEQFFGPGTRLTVL.